This entry is about one TCR beta chain. The antigen is undetermined. As for time point: blood at routine non-recurrence follow-up after resection. Unsorted whole RNA samples from tumor, nontumor lung or frozen PBMC were sequenced. The data belong to a study of spatial heterogeneity in lung cancer. Across the whole study: Where available, sequencing covered follow-up PBMC samples, taken at a median of around two years after resection.

Findings and limits, study-wide: Resection saw ubiquitous expanded tumor TCRs appear in blood more than follow-up did.

Individual TCR cDNA molecules each bore their own unique molecular identifier. TCRdb passed the 5' RACE reads through MiXCR, listing each CDR3 protein once. The repertoire consists of roughly 30,000 distinct CDR3 sequences, with 10% occurring once and the leading ten covering about 30%. The sample consisted of PBMCs, taken at follow-up. The receptor's source is a female donor with early-stage non-small cell lung cancer.

CDR3 loop: CASSPGLGQAQPQHF. DNA of the CDR3: TGCGCCAGCAGCCCGGGTCTGGGGCAGGCCCAGCCCCAGCATTTT. This chain links TRBV5-1 with TRBJ1-5; TRBD1 might be the D (5 bases). The V end lost 4 bases, the J end lost 7 bases, and 18 bases lay between the germline ends. This CDR3 comprises 15 residues. Germline V lookup: CDR1 SGHRS, CDR2 YFSETQ.